This T cell receptor (beta chain) was recorded in a study of blood T cell repertoires in COVID-19. About the research overall: Researchers got acute and convalescent COVID-19 samples from the United States, Italy and Spain. PBMCs, B-cell-depleted T cells, or T cells provided the cDNA or gDNA that made up the material.

Authors' processing steps: The assay estimated nucleated cells by amplifying reference gene primers. Sequencing was performed with immunoSEQ multiplex PCR; in TCRdb, only in-frame clones are kept and a portion is missing. D and trimming come from the DNA, and the V and J calls and clone size come from that table. The sample carries 50,000 to 75,000 clones, around 76% recorded once. The CDR3 contains 16 residues. Germline V gene lookup returns CDR1 SGHTS and CDR2 YDEGEE. V dropped 4 bases and J dropped 0; count of bases not matched to a gene: 10. This chain connects TRBV5-8 to TRBJ2-7, with 7 bases lining up with TRBD1. The source of this sequence is a human donor in a cohort sampled during active COVID-19. The sample taken for sequencing was peripheral blood. CDR3 amino acids: CASSPGTATLSYEQYF. DNA for the CDR3: TGTGCCAGCAGCCCTGGGACAGCGACGCTCTCCTACGAGCAGTACTTC. Combining the CDR3 with reference TRBV5-8 and TRBJ2-7 gives the whole variable domain EAGVTQSPTHLIKTRGQQATLRCSPISGHTSVYWYQQALGLGLQFLLWYDEGEERNRGNFPPRFSGRQFPNYSSELNVNALELEDSALYLCASSPGTATLSYEQYFGPGTRLTVT.